This TCR beta chain was observed in a study of cytomegalovirus exposure and HLA in healthy donors. Notes on the study in general: Usually a TCR sequence was rare, but some public TCRs were found in many donors.

This clone appeared once. The antigen remains unidentified. The primer mix had 60 Vbeta and 13 Jbeta primers. TCRdb keeps only in-frame clones here, not all; method: immunoSEQ multiplex PCR. The table lists around 190,000 clones, approximately 82% of them singletons. The CDR3 is 13 amino acids. Trimming pared 4 bases from V and 7 bases from J, leaving 14 bases between. Germline lookup yields CDR1 SQVTM and CDR2 ANQGSEA. The sequenced sample consisted of PBMCs. The clonotype originates from a girl aged 2 to 10 in good health and CMV-seropositive. The V call is TRBV29-1, the J call TRBJ2-1, with TRBD1 as a possible D gene (6 bases). The CDR3 here is CSVGTGWGNEQFF. Here the CDR3 DNA reads TGCAGCGTTGGTACAGGGTGGGGGAATGAGCAGTTCTTC.